The 8 T cell receptor beta chains presented below share a single source sample, sequenced in a study of blood T cell repertoires in COVID-19. Libraries were prepared by immunoSEQ multiplex PCR; TCRdb keeps only in-frame clonotypes and omits some of them. The sample consists of fewer than 250,000 clones, approximately 80% of them appearing once. Sequencing input: peripheral blood. These receptors were collected from a man in his sixties with COVID-19, enrolled during active disease.

This chain connects TRBV5-4 to TRBJ2-7, with 8 nucleotides matching TRBD1. Trimming took 4 bases from V and 6 from J; bases not matched to a gene: 6. The CDR3 totals 13 residues. CDR1 and CDR2 from the germline V gene are SGHNT and YYREEE (reference sequence). As DNA, the CDR3 is TGTGCCAGCAGCGTCGGGACAGGTTTCGAGCAGTACTTC. Protein: CASSVGTGFEQYF.

The chain combines TRBV5-6 with TRBJ1-4, with 12 positions matching TRBD1. The junction had 3 bases not matched to a gene; V was cut back by 2 bases and J by 10 bases. The CDR3 contains 14 residues. Germline loops: CDR1 SGHDT, CDR2 YYEEEE. DNA for the CDR3: TGTGCCAGCAGCTTAGGGGGACAGGGGGCAAAACTGTTTTTT. This codes for CASSLGGQGAKLFF.

The chain recombines TRBV28 with TRBJ1-4, with D possibly being TRBD1 (6 bases). Germline V lookup: CDR1 MDHEN, CDR2 SYDVKM. CDR3 length equals 14 residues. The ends were cut back, 6 bases at V and 8 bases at J, with 16 bases in the middle. The CDR3 loop reads CASRSTGSGEKLFF. The DNA of the CDR3 is TGTGCCAGCAGGTCCACAGGGTCTGGGGAAAAACTGTTTTTT. Full variable domain (rest looked up from reference TRBV28 and TRBJ1-4): DVKVTQSSRYLVKRTGEKVFLECVQDMDHENMFWYRQDPGLGLRLIYFSYDVKMKEKGDIPEGYSVSREKKERFSLILESASTNQTSMYLCASRSTGSGEKLFFGSGTQLSVL.

This chain joins TRBV7-9 and TRBJ1-1; maybe TRBD1 (5 bases). Trimming removed 8 bases at V and 1 base at J, with 14 bases between. Germline assignment: CDR1 SEHNR and CDR2 FQNEAQ (reference sequence). The CDR3 is made up of 14 amino acids. CDR3 amino acids: CASFRWGENTEAFF. DNA for the CDR3: TGTGCCAGCTTTCGCTGGGGGGAGAACACTGAAGCTTTCTTT.

The chain recombines TRBV12-3 or TRBV12-4 with TRBJ1-2, with D maybe TRBD1 (6 bases). The length of the CDR3 is 13 residues. Between the trimmed V and J ends, which lost 7 bases and 8 bases, there was a span of 17 bases. The CDR3 nucleotides read TGTGCCAGCACCCCCGGGACATTATACGGCTACACCTTC. Protein product: CASTPGTLYGYTF.

This chain connects TRBV6-5 to TRBJ1-1; TRBD1 aligns across 11 bases. In germline, CDR1 is MNHEY, CDR2 SVGAGI. The CDR3 length is 15 residues. The V gene end was trimmed by 7 bases and the J gene end by 3 bases; junction bases not matched to a gene: 7. CDR3 amino acids: CASTGTGGAHTEAFF. The CDR3 DNA sequence: TGTGCCAGCACCGGGACAGGGGGGGCGCACACTGAAGCTTTCTTT.

The V call is TRBV27, the J call TRBJ1-1, with TRBD1 identical over 7 bases. This CDR3 has 14 residues. CDR1 is MNHEY and CDR2 is SMNVEV in the germline V gene (reference sequence). Trimming cost V 2 bases and J 6 bases; bases outside gene matches: 6. CDR3: CASSLIEGGSEAFF. The CDR3 coding sequence is TGTGCCAGCAGTTTAATTGAAGGGGGCTCTGAAGCTTTCTTT.

The rearrangement uses TRBV30 and TRBJ1-1; 9 nucleotides agree with TRBD1. There are 14 residues in the CDR3. Germline loops: CDR1 GTSNPN, CDR2 SVGIG (reference sequence). The trim removed 2 bases at V and 4 bases at J, leaving 5 bases unmatched. The CDR3 DNA is TGTGCCTGGAGTAAGACAGGGGGGATCACTGAAGCTTTCTTT. Amino acid sequence: CAWSKTGGITEAFF.